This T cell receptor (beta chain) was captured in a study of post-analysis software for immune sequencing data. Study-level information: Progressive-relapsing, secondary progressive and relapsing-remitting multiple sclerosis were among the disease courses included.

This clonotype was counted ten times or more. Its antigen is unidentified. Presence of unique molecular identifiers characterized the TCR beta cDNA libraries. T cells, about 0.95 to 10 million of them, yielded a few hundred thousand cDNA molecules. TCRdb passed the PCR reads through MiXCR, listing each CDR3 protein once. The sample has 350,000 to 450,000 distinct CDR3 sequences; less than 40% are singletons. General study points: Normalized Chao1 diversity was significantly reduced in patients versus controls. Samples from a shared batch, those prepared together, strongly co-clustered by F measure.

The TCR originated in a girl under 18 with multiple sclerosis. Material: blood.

The CDR3 loop is CASSLVTPNSPLHF. The CDR3 DNA is TGTGCCAGCAGCTTGGTAACGCCGAATTCACCCCTCCACTTT. The gene calls are TRBV7-9 and TRBJ1-6, with D unresolved. CDR3 length equals 14 residues. Germline CDR1 reads SEHNR; CDR2 reads FQNEAQ (reference sequence). Trimming took off 3 bases at V and 7 bases at J, with 10 bases between the two ends.